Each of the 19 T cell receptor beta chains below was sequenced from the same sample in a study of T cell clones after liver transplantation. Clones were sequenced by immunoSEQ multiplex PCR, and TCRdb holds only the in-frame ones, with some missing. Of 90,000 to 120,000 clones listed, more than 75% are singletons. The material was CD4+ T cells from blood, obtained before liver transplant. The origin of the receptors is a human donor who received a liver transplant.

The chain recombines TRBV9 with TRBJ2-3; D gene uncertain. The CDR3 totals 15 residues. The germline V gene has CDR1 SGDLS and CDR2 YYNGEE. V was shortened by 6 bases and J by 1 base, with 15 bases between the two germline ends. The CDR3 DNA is TGTGCCAGCACCCAATCTAACTCTGGCACAGATACGCAGTATTTT. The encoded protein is CASTQSNSGTDTQYF.

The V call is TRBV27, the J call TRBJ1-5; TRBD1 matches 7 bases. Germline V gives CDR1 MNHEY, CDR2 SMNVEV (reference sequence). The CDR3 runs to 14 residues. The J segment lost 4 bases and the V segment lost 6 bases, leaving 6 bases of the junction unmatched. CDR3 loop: CASRPSGGNQPQHF. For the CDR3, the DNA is TGTGCCAGCAGACCCTCAGGGGGGAATCAGCCCCAGCATTTT.

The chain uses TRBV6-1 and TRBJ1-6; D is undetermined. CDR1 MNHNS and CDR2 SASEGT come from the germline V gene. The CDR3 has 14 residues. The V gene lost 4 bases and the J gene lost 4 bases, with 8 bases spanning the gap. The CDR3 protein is CASSAGPYNSPLHF. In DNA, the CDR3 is TGTGCCAGCAGTGCAGGCCCTTATAATTCACCCCTCCACTTT.

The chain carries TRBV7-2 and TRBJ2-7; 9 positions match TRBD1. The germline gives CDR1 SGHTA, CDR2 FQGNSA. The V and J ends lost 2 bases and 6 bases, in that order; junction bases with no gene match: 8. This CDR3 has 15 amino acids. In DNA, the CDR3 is TGTGCCAGCAGCTTACCGGGACAGGGTTCTCTCGAGCAGTACTTC. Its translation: CASSLPGQGSLEQYF.

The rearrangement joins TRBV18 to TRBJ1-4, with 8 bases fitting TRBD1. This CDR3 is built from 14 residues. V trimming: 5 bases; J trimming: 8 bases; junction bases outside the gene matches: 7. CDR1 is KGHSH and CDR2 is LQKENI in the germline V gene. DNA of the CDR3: TGTGCCAGCTCAAAGACAGGGGCGGACGAAAAACTGTTTTTT. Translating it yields CASSKTGADEKLFF. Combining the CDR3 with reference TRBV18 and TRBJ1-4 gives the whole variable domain NAGVMQNPRHLVRRRGQEARLRCSPMKGHSHVYWYRQLPEEGLKFMVYLQKENIIDESGMPKERFSAEFPKEGPSILRIQQVVRGDSAAYFCASSKTGADEKLFFGSGTQLSVL.

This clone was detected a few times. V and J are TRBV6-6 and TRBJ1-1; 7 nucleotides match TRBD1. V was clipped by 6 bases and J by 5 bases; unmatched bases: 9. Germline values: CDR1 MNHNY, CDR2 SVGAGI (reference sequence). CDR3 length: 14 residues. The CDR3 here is CASREKGARTEAFF. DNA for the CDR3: TGTGCCAGCAGGGAGAAGGGGGCAAGGACTGAAGCTTTCTTT.

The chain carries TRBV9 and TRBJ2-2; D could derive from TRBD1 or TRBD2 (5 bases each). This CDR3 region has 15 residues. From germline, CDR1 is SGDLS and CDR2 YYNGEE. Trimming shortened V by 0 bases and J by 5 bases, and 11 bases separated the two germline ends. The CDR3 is CASSVDKGRTGELFF. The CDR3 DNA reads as TGTGCCAGCAGCGTAGATAAGGGGAGAACCGGGGAGCTGTTTTTT.

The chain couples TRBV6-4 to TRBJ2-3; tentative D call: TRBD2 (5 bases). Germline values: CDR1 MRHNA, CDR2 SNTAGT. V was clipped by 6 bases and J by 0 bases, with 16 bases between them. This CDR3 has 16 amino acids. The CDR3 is CASRREKAASTDTQYF. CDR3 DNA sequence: TGTGCCAGCAGGAGGGAAAAGGCCGCTAGCACAGATACGCAGTATTTT.

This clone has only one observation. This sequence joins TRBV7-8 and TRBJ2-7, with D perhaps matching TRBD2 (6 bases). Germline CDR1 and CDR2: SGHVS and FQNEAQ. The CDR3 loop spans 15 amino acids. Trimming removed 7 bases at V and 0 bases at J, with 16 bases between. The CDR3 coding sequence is TGTGCCAGCACCACAGAGGACTACCTCTCCTACGAGCAGTACTTC. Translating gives CASTTEDYLSYEQYF.

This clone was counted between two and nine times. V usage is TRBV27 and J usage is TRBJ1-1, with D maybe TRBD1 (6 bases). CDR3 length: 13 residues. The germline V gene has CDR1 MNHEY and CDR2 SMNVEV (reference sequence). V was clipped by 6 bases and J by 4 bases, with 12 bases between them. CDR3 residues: CASSWGTSTEAFF. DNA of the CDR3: TGTGCCAGCAGCTGGGGGACAAGCACTGAAGCTTTCTTT.

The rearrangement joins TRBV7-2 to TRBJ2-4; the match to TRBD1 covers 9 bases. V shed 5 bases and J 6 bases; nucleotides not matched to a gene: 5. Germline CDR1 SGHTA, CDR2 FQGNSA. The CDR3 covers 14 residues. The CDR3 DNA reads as TGTGCCAGCAGCGGACAGGGGAGTAGAAACATTCAGTACTTC. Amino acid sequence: CASSGQGSRNIQYF.

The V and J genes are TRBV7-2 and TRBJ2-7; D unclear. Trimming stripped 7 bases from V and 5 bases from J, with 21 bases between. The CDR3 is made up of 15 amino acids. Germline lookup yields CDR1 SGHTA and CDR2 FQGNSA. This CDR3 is CASTLYGIPGNEQYF. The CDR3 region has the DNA TGTGCCAGCACCTTGTACGGCATCCCCGGAAACGAGCAGTACTTC.

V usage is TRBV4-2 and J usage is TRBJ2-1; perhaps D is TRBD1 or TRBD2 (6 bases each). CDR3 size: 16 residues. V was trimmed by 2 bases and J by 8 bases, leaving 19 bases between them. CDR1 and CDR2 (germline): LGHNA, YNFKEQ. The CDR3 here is CASSQTVGGHWDEQFF. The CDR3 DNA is TGTGCCAGCAGCCAAACGGTGGGGGGCCACTGGGATGAGCAGTTCTTC.

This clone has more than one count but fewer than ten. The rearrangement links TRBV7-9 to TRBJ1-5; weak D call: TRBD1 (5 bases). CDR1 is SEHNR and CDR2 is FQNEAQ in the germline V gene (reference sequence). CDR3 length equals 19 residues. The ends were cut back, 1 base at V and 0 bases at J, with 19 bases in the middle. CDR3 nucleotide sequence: TGTGCCAGCAGCTTAGATCCTTGGGCAGGAGGACATAGCAATCAGCCCCAGCATTTT. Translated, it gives CASSLDPWAGGHSNQPQHF.

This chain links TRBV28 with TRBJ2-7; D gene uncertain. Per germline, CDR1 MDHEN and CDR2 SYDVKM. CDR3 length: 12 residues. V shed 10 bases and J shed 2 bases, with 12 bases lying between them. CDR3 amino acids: CATQVRTYEQYF. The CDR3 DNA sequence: TGTGCCACCCAAGTGCGAACCTACGAGCAGTACTTC.

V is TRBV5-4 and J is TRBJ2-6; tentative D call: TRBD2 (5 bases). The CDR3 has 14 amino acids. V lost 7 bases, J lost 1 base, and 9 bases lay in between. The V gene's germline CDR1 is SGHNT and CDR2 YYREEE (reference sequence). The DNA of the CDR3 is TGTGCCAGCGGACTGGGATCTGGGGCCAACGTCCTGACTTTC. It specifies CASGLGSGANVLTF.

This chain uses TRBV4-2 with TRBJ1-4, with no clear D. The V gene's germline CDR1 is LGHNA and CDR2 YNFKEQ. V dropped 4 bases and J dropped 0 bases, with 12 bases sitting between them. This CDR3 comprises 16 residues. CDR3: CASSRESTATNEKLFF. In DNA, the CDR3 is TGTGCCAGCAGCCGTGAGTCAACTGCAACTAATGAAAAACTGTTTTTT.

CDR3 DNA sequence: TGTGCCAGCAGCCGCCGCGGGGGCTACGAGACCCAGTACTTC. It codes for CASSRRGGYETQYF. The V gene is TRBV13, the J gene TRBJ2-5; a weak D match, TRBD2 (7 bases). CDR3 size: 14 residues. Germline loops: CDR1 PRHDT, CDR2 FYEKMQ (reference sequence). V gave up 5 bases and J gave up 5 bases, with 15 bases separating them.

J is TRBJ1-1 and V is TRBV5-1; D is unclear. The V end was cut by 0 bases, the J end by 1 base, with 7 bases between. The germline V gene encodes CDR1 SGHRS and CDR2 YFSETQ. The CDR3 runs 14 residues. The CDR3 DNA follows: TGCGCCAGCAGCTTGGTAGTACAGAACACTGAAGCTTTCTTT. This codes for CASSLVVQNTEAFF. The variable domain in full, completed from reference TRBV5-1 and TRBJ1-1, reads KAGVTQTPRYLIKTRGQQVTLSCSPISGHRSVSWYQQTPGQGLQFLFEYFSETQRNKGNFPGRFSGRQFSNSRSEMNVSTLELGDSALYLCASSLVVQNTEAFFGQGTRLTVV.